Listed below are T cell receptor beta chains from one sample, sequenced in a study of T cells in Graves' hyperthyroidism and ophthalmopathy. Each CDR3 protein gets one entry after TCRdb re-called the multiplex PCR reads with MiXCR. The sample holds 50,000 to 55,000 distinct CDR3 sequences, about half seen once. Sequenced sample: blood. The receptors stem from a woman aged 45-65 years with Graves' ophthalmopathy. Both conserved end residues are part of each CDR3. Fields, in order: clone size, D gene, V gene, J gene, CDR3 protein, CDR3 DNA. A D gene is named only where the DNA matches it firmly. Clone sizes are given selectively: once, few, many, or a class where the clone is expanded.

many	NA	TRBV6-5	TRBJ1-4	CASRAGNEKLFF	TGTGCCAGCAGAGCAGGGAATGAAAAACTGTTTTTT
NA	NA	TRBV9	TRBJ1-1	CASSVSGGAFF	TGTGCCAGCAGCGTTTCAGGCGGGGCTTTCTTT
once	TRBD1	TRBV24-1	TRBJ2-5	CATSATGTGYQPQYF	TGTGCCACCAGTGCCACCGGGACAGGGTATCAGCCCCAGTACTTC
NA	NA	TRBV5-5	TRBJ2-2	CASSLMAGKKTGELFF	TGTGCCAGCAGCTTGATGGCGGGGAAGAAGACCGGGGAGCTGTTCTTT
NA	TRBD2	TRBV7-9	TRBJ2-7	CASSFLAGGSNEQYF	TGTGCCAGCAGCTTTCTAGCGGGAGGAAGCAACGAGCAGTACTTC
NA	NA	TRBV5-6	TRBJ2-5	CASRRLDYVGETQHF	TGTGCCAGCAGGCGACTAGATTATGTGGGAGAGACCCAGCACTTC
NA	TRBD2	TRBV28	TRBJ2-3	CVSSSGLAGATDTQYF	TGTGTCAGCAGTTCAGGACTAGCGGGAGCTACAGATACGCAGTATTTT
NA	NA	TRBV7-2	TRBJ2-3	CASSFSGGDTQYF	TGTGCCAGCAGCTTTTCCGGGGGAGATACGCAGTATTTT
NA	TRBD1	TRBV7-3	TRBJ1-5	CASSPDRVGSNQPQHF	TGTGCCAGCAGCCCGGACAGGGTGGGGAGCAATCAGCCCCAGCATTTT
NA	NA	TRBV19	TRBJ1-5	CASSIDASGPQETQHF	TGTGCCAGTAGTATAGATGCTAGCGGACCCCAAGAGACCCAGCATTTT
many	NA	TRBV6-2/TRBV6-3	TRBJ2-7	CASSLTLSYEQYF	TGTGCCAGCAGTTTAACCCTTTCCTACGAGCAGTACTTC
NA	TRBD2	TRBV7-2	TRBJ2-5	CASSVWTSGTYNETQYF	TGTGCCAGCAGCGTATGGACTAGCGGGACCTACAATGAGACCCAGTACTTC
many	TRBD1	TRBV20-1	TRBJ2-2	CSARRTGGTGELFF	TGCAGTGCTAGACGGACAGGGGGGACCGGGGAGCTGTTTTTT
NA	TRBD2	TRBV27	TRBJ2-7	CASSLSRLAEDYEQYF	TGTGCCAGCAGTTTATCCCGACTAGCGGAAGACTACGAGCAGTACTTC
medium-sized	NA	TRBV7-8	TRBJ1-6	CATIKGSSYNSPLHF	TGTGCCACCATTAAGGGAAGCTCCTATAATTCACCCCTCCACTTT
many	NA	TRBV2	TRBJ1-4	CASLRYRGREKLFF	TGTGCCAGCTTGAGATACCGCGGACGGGAAAAACTGTTTTTT
NA	NA	TRBV4-2	TRBJ1-4	CASSQQDSSLSEKLFF	TGTGCCAGCAGCCAACAGGACAGCAGTTTATCTGAAAAACTGTTTTTT
few	TRBD2	TRBV7-4	TRBJ2-3	CASSLGTSVADTQYF	TGTGCCAGCAGCTTAGGGACTAGTGTAGCAGATACGCAGTATTTT
many	NA	TRBV5-1	TRBJ1-1	CASSSRTAPNTEAFF	TGCGCCAGCAGCTCTCGGACTGCTCCGAACACTGAAGCTTTCTTT
many	TRBD1	TRBV18	TRBJ2-5	CASSPFSGGATQYF	TGTGCCAGCTCACCATTTTCAGGGGGCGCGACCCAGTACTTC
few	NA	TRBV10-3	TRBJ2-6	CAISEPGANVLTF	TGTGCCATCAGTGAACCAGGGGCCAACGTCCTGACTTTC
few	TRBD2	TRBV27	TRBJ2-1	CASSLSLAGGYNEQFF	TGTGCCAGCAGTTTATCACTAGCGGGGGGTTACAATGAGCAGTTCTTC
many	NA	TRBV24-1	TRBJ2-3	CATSDSLVKTTDTQYF	TGTGCCACCAGTGATTCCCTGGTAAAGACTACAGATACGCAGTATTTT
NA	NA	TRBV24-1	TRBJ2-7	CATSEGGLEYEQYF	TGTGCCACCAGTGAGGGGGGGCTCGAATACGAGCAGTACTTC
NA	NA	TRBV6-1	TRBJ2-5	CASSDTGNSGQETQYF	TGTGCCAGCAGTGATACAGGGAATAGCGGGCAAGAGACCCAGTACTTC
NA	NA	TRBV7-2	TRBJ1-1	CASSLWVNTEAFF	TGTGCCAGCAGCTTATGGGTGAACACGGAAGCTTTCTTT
NA	NA	TRBV24-1	TRBJ2-7	CATSDPPVYEQYF	TGTGCCACCAGTGATCCCCCAGTCTACGAGCAGTACTTC
NA	NA	TRBV5-1	TRBJ2-3	CASSLDRSTDTQYF	TGCGCCAGCAGCTTGGACAGGAGCACAGATACGCAGTATTTT
NA	TRBD2	TRBV7-2	TRBJ2-3	CASSLLLAGEADTQYF	TGTGCCAGCAGCTTATTACTAGCGGGAGAGGCAGATACGCAGTATTTT
many	NA	TRBV6-5	TRBJ2-7	CASSYSGGGAGEQYF	TGTGCCAGCAGTTACTCAGGGGGGGGGGCCGGTGAGCAGTACTTC
NA	NA	TRBV3-1	TRBJ2-2	CASSQDLGVTGELFF	TGTGCCAGCAGCCAAGATCTTGGGGTCACCGGGGAGCTGTTTTTT
NA	TRBD2	TRBV30	TRBJ2-7	CGSGTSANEQYF	TGTGGGTCCGGGACTAGTGCCAACGAGCAGTACTTC
medium-sized	NA	TRBV15	TRBJ2-3	CATSRDTDTQYF	TGTGCCACCAGCAGAGATACAGATACGCAGTATTTT
once	NA	TRBV2	TRBJ1-2	CATDLDGRSGAGYTF	TGTGCCACCGACCTTGATGGACGGTCTGGGGCTGGCTACACCTTC
NA	NA	TRBV20-1	TRBJ2-3	CSAPVGADTQYF	TGCAGTGCCCCCGTCGGGGCAGATACGCAGTATTTT
NA	TRBD1	TRBV2	TRBJ1-2	CASRSPGGSGSYTF	TGTGCCAGCAGGAGCCCAGGGGGCTCCGGGAGCTACACCTTC
NA	TRBD2	TRBV12-3/TRBV12-4	TRBJ2-5	CASSLPLRLAGTETQYF	TGTGCCAGCAGTTTGCCCCTCAGACTAGCGGGGACGGAGACCCAGTACTTC
NA	TRBD1	TRBV20-1	TRBJ2-5	CSARGRGQETQYF	TGCAGTGCCAGGGGCAGGGGGCAAGAGACCCAGTACTTC
NA	NA	TRBV24-1	TRBJ2-5	CATSWGATDTQYF	TGTGCCACCAGTTGGGGGGCCACAGATACGCAGTACTTC
NA	NA	TRBV7-2	TRBJ2-5	CASSLGATQYF	TGTGCCAGCAGCTTAGGCGCGACCCAGTACTTC
NA	NA	TRBV20-1	TRBJ2-1	CSARDLGQGRADEQFF	TGCAGTGCTAGAGACTTAGGGCAGGGAAGAGCGGATGAGCAGTTCTTC
many	NA	TRBV6-5	TRBJ1-1	CASSPPGNTEAFF	TGTGCCAGCAGCCCACCAGGAAACACTGAAGCTTTCTTT
NA	TRBD2	TRBV14	TRBJ2-5	CASSQGASGETQYF	TGTGCCAGCAGCCAAGGGGCTAGCGGGGAGACCCAGTACTTC